Below, 28 T cell receptor beta chains from the same sample are listed, as sequenced in a study of cytotoxic CD8 clonotypes in ibrutinib-treated CLL. Using immunoSEQ multiplex PCR, the repertoire was profiled, and TCRdb retains in-frame clones only, with some absent. The repertoire includes just under 70,000 clones, approximately 71% of them detected once, and approximately 5.2% sits in the top ten. Sequenced here: PBMCs, sampled after 12 months of ibrutinib treatment. The receptors derive from a human donor with chronic lymphocytic leukemia.

This clone has a handful of counts. The chain carries TRBV5-1 and TRBJ2-7; possibly TRBD1 for D (6 bases). V was trimmed by 2 bases and J by 6 bases, leaving 18 bases between them. The CDR3 contains 15 residues. In germline, CDR1 is SGHRS, CDR2 YFSETQ. The CDR3 sequence is CASSLRQDGISEQYF. The DNA for the CDR3 is TGCGCCAGCAGCTTAAGACAGGACGGGATCAGCGAGCAGTACTTC.

This rearrangement joins TRBV15 to TRBJ2-5; 8 nucleotides match TRBD1. This CDR3 contains 15 residues. V trimming: 3 bases; J trimming: 1 base; junction bases outside the gene matches: 4. CDR1 is LNHNV, CDR2 YYDKDF, per germline (reference sequence). CDR3 DNA sequence: TGTGCCACCAGCAGCCGACAGGGGCTCCAAGAGACCCAGTACTTC. Its protein is CATSSRQGLQETQYF.

This clone was recorded a few times. The chain employs TRBV7-9 and TRBJ2-5; 9 bases align to TRBD2. The germline V gene has CDR1 SEHNR and CDR2 FQNEAQ (reference sequence). The CDR3 covers 15 residues. V dropped 1 base and J dropped 5; count of bases not matched to a gene: 5. CDR3 sequence reads: CASSLGLAEGETQYF. The DNA for the CDR3 is TGTGCCAGCAGCTTAGGACTAGCGGAGGGGGAGACCCAGTACTTC.

The chain carries TRBV2 and TRBJ1-1; D possibly corresponds to TRBD1 (5 bases). Germline CDR1 reads SNHLY; CDR2 reads FYNNEI. The ends were cut back, 5 bases at V and 1 base at J, with 11 bases in the middle. The CDR3 contains 14 residues. CDR3 nucleotides: TGTGCCAGCAGTCTTACAGGAGCGAACACTGAAGCTTTCTTT. Translation gives CASSLTGANTEAFF.

V and J are TRBV9 and TRBJ1-5, with 9 nucleotides matching TRBD1. V trimming: 0 bases; J trimming: 0 bases; junction bases outside the gene matches: 10. From germline, CDR1 is SGDLS and CDR2 YYNGEE. The CDR3 covers 19 residues. The CDR3 sequence: CASSVDWDRVFFSNQPQHF. For the CDR3, the DNA is TGTGCCAGCAGCGTAGATTGGGACAGGGTTTTTTTTAGCAATCAGCCCCAGCATTTT.

The chain uses TRBV19 and TRBJ2-3; a weak D match, TRBD1 (5 bases). The CDR3 covers 14 residues. The germline gives CDR1 LNHDA, CDR2 SQIVND (reference sequence). V shed 7 bases and J shed 15 bases, with 26 bases lying between them. The CDR3 here is CASKGAGPLMDDYF. In nucleotides, the CDR3 is TGTGCCAGTAAAGGGGCAGGTCCCCTGATGGATGATTATTTT. The full variable domain, rest sourced from reference TRBV19 and TRBJ2-3, is DGGITQSPKYLFRKEGQNVTLSCEQNLNHDAMYWYRQDPGQGLRLIYYSQIVNDFQKGDIAEGYSVSREKKESFPLTVTSAQKNPTAFYLCASKGAGPLMDDYFGPGTRLTVL.

This clone was recorded only once. This sequence joins TRBV6-6 and TRBJ1-4; the D gene is possibly TRBD1 (5 bases). The CDR3 totals 16 residues. Between the trimmed V and J ends, which lost 0 bases and 6 bases, there was a span of 14 bases. Germline CDR1 reads MNHNY; CDR2 reads SVGAGI (reference sequence). CDR3 in amino acids: CASSYSRDGLDEKLFF. In DNA, the CDR3 is TGTGCCAGCAGTTACTCCCGGGACGGGTTGGATGAAAAACTGTTTTTT.

The chain carries TRBV7-2 and TRBJ1-5; D not resolved. The CDR3 has 15 amino acids. Looked up from germline, CDR1 is SGHTA and CDR2 is FQGNSA. V gave up 4 bases and J gave up 0 bases, with 10 bases separating them. The CDR3 region has the DNA TGTGCCAGCAGCTCGCGTCCGGGTAGCAATCAGCCCCAGCATTTT. Its translation is CASSSRPGSNQPQHF. The complete variable domain, with remaining parts taken from reference TRBV7-2 and TRBJ1-5, reads GAGVSQSPSNKVTEKGKDVELRCDPISGHTALYWYRQSLGQGLEFLIYFQGNSAPDKSGLPSDRFSAERTGGSVSTLTIQRTQQEDSAVYLCASSSRPGSNQPQHFGDGTRLSIL.

This chain links TRBV30 with TRBJ2-7, with D perhaps TRBD2 (5 bases). V lost 0 bases, J lost 6 bases, and 15 bases lay in between. The germline V gene encodes CDR1 GTSNPN and CDR2 SVGIG (reference sequence). CDR3 size: 14 residues. The DNA for the CDR3 is TGTGCCTGGAGTGTGGACGGGGTAACGGGCGAGCAGTACTTC. It encodes CAWSVDGVTGEQYF.

The chain recombines TRBV9 with TRBJ1-5; D ambiguous. This CDR3 comprises 11 residues. CDR1 is SGDLS, CDR2 YYNGEE, per germline. V was clipped by 4 bases and J by 9 bases, with 8 bases between them. CDR3 bases: TGTGCCAGCAGCCCCTCTGGGCCCCAGCATTTT. The encoded protein is CASSPSGPQHF. Drawing the rest from reference TRBV9 and TRBJ1-5, the complete variable domain is DSGVTQTPKHLITATGQRVTLRCSPRSGDLSVYWYQQSLDQGLQFLIQYYNGEERAKGNILERFSAQQFPDLHSELNLSSLELGDSALYFCASSPSGPQHFGDGTRLSIL.

The gene calls are TRBV6-1 and TRBJ1-3; D unresolved. The germline gives CDR1 MNHNS, CDR2 SASEGT. The V end was cut by 4 bases, the J end by 2 bases, with 6 bases between. The CDR3 loop spans 13 amino acids. In DNA, the CDR3 is TGTGCCAGCAGTGCCTCAACTGGAAACACCATATATTTT. It yields the protein CASSASTGNTIYF.

This clone was seen a single time. This chain uses TRBV9 with TRBJ2-3; no clear D. Between the trimmed V and J ends, which lost 3 bases and 4 bases, there was a span of 9 bases. CDR1 SGDLS and CDR2 YYNGEE come from the germline V gene. The CDR3 contains 13 residues. This chain's CDR3 is CASSALGPDTQYF. In nucleotides, the CDR3 is TGTGCCAGCAGCGCCCTAGGGCCAGATACGCAGTATTTT.

A word on this clone: The same CDR3 is also encoded by other DNA sequences in this sample. The chain links TRBV18 to TRBJ1-5, with a possible D match to TRBD1 (5 bases). In germline, CDR1 is KGHSH, CDR2 LQKENI. The germline V and J ends were trimmed by 1 base and 1 base, with 5 bases remaining between them. CDR3 length equals 14 residues. The CDR3: CASSPQGSNQPQHF. The CDR3 DNA follows: TGTGCCAGCTCACCACAGGGGAGCAATCAGCCCCAGCATTTT.

The rearrangement joins TRBV5-4 to TRBJ1-2; TRBD1 aligns across 7 bases. The length of the CDR3 is 13 residues. Germline CDR1 SGHNT, CDR2 YYREEE (reference sequence). V trimming: 4 bases; J trimming: 4 bases; junction bases outside the gene matches: 4. The CDR3 DNA follows: TGTGCCAGCAGCCGACAGGGACGCTATGGCTACACCTTC. Translating it yields CASSRQGRYGYTF.

This clone turned up a few times. The rearrangement joins TRBV2 to TRBJ1-5; 8 bases are shared with TRBD1. Germline V CDR1 and CDR2: SNHLY, FYNNEI. V dropped 4 bases and J dropped 1; count of bases not matched to a gene: 0. The CDR3 is 14 amino acids. In nucleotides, the CDR3 is TGTGCCAGCAGTGGGGACAGGAGCAATCAGCCCCAGCATTTT. Its translation is CASSGDRSNQPQHF.

The rearrangement uses TRBV9 and TRBJ2-7; 8 bases are a match to TRBD1. Germline V gene sequence: CDR1 SGDLS, CDR2 YYNGEE. This CDR3 spans 17 amino acids. V trimming: 0 bases; J trimming: 3 bases; junction bases outside the gene matches: 11. The CDR3 coding sequence is TGTGCCAGCAGCGTAGCTGAGACCGGGACAGGAAACTACGAGCAGTACTTC. It yields the protein CASSVAETGTGNYEQYF.

The chain recombines TRBV10-2 with TRBJ2-1; 9 nucleotides agree with TRBD2. Unmatched junction bases numbered 12, after V lost 1 base and J lost 8 bases. The CDR3 has 17 residues. In germline, CDR1 is WSHSY, CDR2 SAAADI. The CDR3 loop is CASSEWGRASGDHEQFF. The CDR3 coding sequence is TGCGCCAGCAGTGAGTGGGGACGGGCTAGCGGGGACCATGAGCAGTTCTTC.

V and J are TRBV9 and TRBJ1-3; the D gene is possibly TRBD1 (6 bases). The CDR3 covers 13 residues. V was shortened by 3 bases and J by 7 bases, with 11 bases between the two germline ends. The germline CDR1 and CDR2 sequences are SGDLS and YYNGEE. The CDR3 sequence is CASSGQGMNTIYF. As DNA, the CDR3 is TGTGCCAGCAGCGGCCAGGGGATGAACACCATATATTTT.

The V call is TRBV6-1, the J call TRBJ1-2; TRBD1 matches 7 bases. The CDR3 is 17 residues long. The ends lost 4 bases at V and 2 bases at J; junction bases unmatched: 13. CDR1 MNHNS and CDR2 SASEGT come from the germline V gene. CDR3 in DNA: TGTGCCAGCAGTGCCCGACAGGGTGGGAACTTAAACTATGGCTACACCTTC. This gives the protein CASSARQGGNLNYGYTF.

This sequence joins TRBV5-1 and TRBJ1-3; D is unclear. V shed 0 bases and J shed 0 bases, with 10 bases lying between them. Looked up from germline, CDR1 is SGHRS and CDR2 is YFSETQ. This CDR3 is built from 16 residues. CDR3: CASSLVGGNSGNTIYF. DNA of the CDR3: TGCGCCAGCAGCTTGGTTGGAGGGAACTCTGGAAACACCATATATTTT.

The rearrangement joins TRBV7-9 to TRBJ2-7; D is perhaps TRBD1 or TRBD2 (5 bases each). Germline V gene sequence: CDR1 SEHNR, CDR2 FQNEAQ (reference sequence). The CDR3 runs 19 residues. The ends were cut back, 4 bases at V and 3 bases at J, with 28 bases in the middle. For the CDR3, the DNA is TGTGCCAGCAGCTCTACCCCATTATCCAACCGGGGCGCTCACTACGAGCAGTACTTC. The encoded protein is CASSSTPLSNRGAHYEQYF. The variable domain in full, with the rest retrieved from reference TRBV7-9 and TRBJ2-7, is DTGVSQNPRHKITKRGQNVTFRCDPISEHNRLYWYRQTLGQGPEFLTYFQNEAQLEKSRLLSDRFSAERPKGSFSTLEIQRTEQGDSAMYLCASSSTPLSNRGAHYEQYFGPGTRLTVT.

This clone was detected many times. The chain couples TRBV7-2 to TRBJ2-1; D may be TRBD2 (5 bases). Germline V gene data show CDR1 as SGHTA and CDR2 as FQGNSA. V lost 6 bases and J 9 bases, leaving 24 bases between the germline ends. CDR3 length equals 16 residues. In DNA form, the CDR3 reads TGTGCCAGCAGTTTAACCCGGGAACTCCCGCCCGGTGAGCAGTTCTTC. Translation gives CASSLTRELPPGEQFF.

J is TRBJ2-5 and V is TRBV6-5; 8 bases agree with TRBD1. V gave up 0 bases and J gave up 5 bases; unmatched junction bases: 8. The germline CDR1 and CDR2 sequences are MNHEY and SVGAGI. This CDR3 region has 16 residues. The CDR3 DNA reads TGTGCCAGCAGTTACTCGGGCAGGGGGCGCCTGGAGACCCAGTACTTC. It yields the protein CASSYSGRGRLETQYF.

V is TRBV7-3 and J is TRBJ1-1; D may be TRBD1 (5 bases). The germline V and J ends were trimmed by 3 bases and 6 bases, with 11 bases remaining between them. The CDR3 is made up of 13 amino acids. CDR1 is SGHTA and CDR2 is FQGTGA in the germline V gene. The CDR3 sequence: CASSFGGSSEAFF. The CDR3 DNA reads as TGTGCCAGCAGCTTCGGGGGGTCTTCTGAAGCTTTCTTT.

The chain combines TRBV2 with TRBJ1-5; 9 bases map to TRBD1. The CDR3 has 15 amino acids. Germline loops: CDR1 SNHLY, CDR2 FYNNEI. Trimming removed 7 bases from V and 1 base from J; junction bases left unmatched: 5. The CDR3, as DNA: TGTGCCAGCACCTCGGACAGGGGCAGCAATCAGCCCCAGCATTTT. Protein sequence: CASTSDRGSNQPQHF. Based on the CDR3 plus reference TRBV2 and TRBJ1-5, the full variable domain is EPEVTQTPSHQVTQMGQEVILRCVPISNHLYFYWYRQILGQKVEFLVSFYNNEISEKSEIFDDQFSVERPDGSNFTLKIRSTKLEDSAMYFCASTSDRGSNQPQHFGDGTRLSIL.

J is TRBJ2-2 and V is TRBV7-9, with D perhaps matching TRBD1 or TRBD2 (5 bases each). Deletions cut 5 bases from V and 0 bases from J, with 13 bases between. This CDR3 is built from 16 residues. CDR1 SEHNR and CDR2 FQNEAQ come from the germline V gene (reference sequence). For the CDR3, the DNA is TGTGCCAGCAGCCCCAGGGTGGGAGCGAACACCGGGGAGCTGTTTTTT. Translating gives CASSPRVGANTGELFF.

This clone was seen a few times. The chain's CDR3 is CASSAVPTTGAGNTIYF. DNA of the CDR3: TGTGCCAGCAGCGCGGTTCCAACGACAGGGGCTGGAAACACCATATATTTT. This chain joins TRBV5-5 and TRBJ1-3, with 8 bases aligning to TRBD1. The germline V gene encodes CDR1 SGHKS and CDR2 YYEKEE (reference sequence). With 4 bases clipped from V and 2 bases from J, the junction kept 11 bases outside the gene matches. This CDR3 contains 17 residues.

This chain links TRBV5-1 with TRBJ2-7; 10 bases fit TRBD1. In germline, CDR1 is SGHRS, CDR2 YFSETQ. The CDR3 loop spans 15 amino acids. The ends lost 2 bases at V and 6 bases at J; junction bases unmatched: 8. The CDR3 sequence is CASSFGTGVDGEQYF. DNA of the CDR3: TGCGCCAGCAGCTTCGGGACAGGGGTTGATGGCGAGCAGTACTTC.